A selection of T cell receptor beta chains follows, all from one sample in a study of blood T cell repertoires in COVID-19. TCRdb's copy holds only in-frame clones and misses some; the assay was immunoSEQ multiplex PCR. The table includes fewer than 200,000 clones, around 80% detected once. Sequenced material: PBMCs or T cells enriched from blood (not recorded which). These receptors all come from a woman between 45 and 65 years old in a cohort exposed to, infected with or recovered from COVID-19 (not recorded which). CDR3s include the opening cysteine and the closing phenylalanine or tryptophan. The D gene is left open where the match is weak. Clone size is not always given. Where it is, it says once, few, many or a class for expanded clones.

DNA	CDR3	size	D	V	J
TGCGCCAGCAGCTTGACAGGGAACACTGAAGCTTTCTTT	CASSLTGNTEAFF	.	.	TRBV5-1	TRBJ1-1
TGTGCCAGCAGCTCGGACAGGGGCGGTACCGGGGAGCTGTTTTTT	CASSSDRGGTGELFF	.	TRBD1	TRBV5-4	TRBJ2-2
TGCGCCAGCAGCTTGGATAGTAGCGGGAGCTACAATGAGCAGTTCTTC	CASSLDSSGSYNEQFF	.	TRBD2	TRBV5-1	TRBJ2-1
TGTGCCAGCAGTTTTAGGACTATCGAAGATACGCAGTATTTT	CASSFRTIEDTQYF	once	.	TRBV25-1	TRBJ2-3
TGTGCCAGCAGTGCTGTGGGCCCAGATACGCAGTATTTT	CASSAVGPDTQYF	.	.	TRBV27	TRBJ2-3
TGCAGCGTTACAGGGCTCCATGGCTACACCTTC	CSVTGLHGYTF	.	.	TRBV29-1	TRBJ1-2
TGTGCCAGCAGCCAAGAACAGGGGCGCGGGAGCAATCAGCCCCAGCATTTT	CASSQEQGRGSNQPQHF	.	TRBD1	TRBV5-4	TRBJ1-5
TGCAGCGTTGGGACAGCGGTGATGAACACTGAAGCTTTCTTT	CSVGTAVMNTEAFF	.	.	TRBV29-1	TRBJ1-1
TGTGCCACCAGTGAATATCGTTATGGCTACACCTTC	CATSEYRYGYTF	.	.	TRBV24-1	TRBJ1-2
TGTGCCAGCAGTGGTACAGGGACCACTGAAGCTTTCTTT	CASSGTGTTEAFF	.	.	TRBV28	TRBJ1-1
TGTGCCAGCTCACCACCTAGAGGAGAGACCCAGTACTTC	CASSPPRGETQYF	.	.	TRBV18	TRBJ2-5
TGTGCCAGCAGCTTAACAGGGAATGGCTACACCTTC	CASSLTGNGYTF	medium-sized	.	TRBV7-2	TRBJ1-2
TGTGCCTGGAGTGTACGGCGGCAGCAAAATGAAAAACTGTTTTTT	CAWSVRRQQNEKLFF	.	.	TRBV30	TRBJ1-4
TGTGCCAGTACTCCCAACCCGGTGGACACCGGGGAGCTGTTTTTT	CASTPNPVDTGELFF	.	.	TRBV19	TRBJ2-2
TGCGCCAGCAGCCAAGCTCCCACAGGAGACACTGAAGCTTTCTTT	CASSQAPTGDTEAFF	.	.	TRBV4-1	TRBJ1-1
TGTGCCAGCACTCCGAGAGGAACTGAAGCTTTCTTT	CASTPRGTEAFF	.	.	TRBV12-3/TRBV12-4	TRBJ1-1
TGTGCCAGCAGCTCACCGGGGGTCCAAGATACGCAGTATTTT	CASSSPGVQDTQYF	.	.	TRBV5-4	TRBJ2-3
TGTGCCAGCGGCAGGGATTACAATTCACCCCTCCACTTT	CASGRDYNSPLHF	.	.	TRBV6-6	TRBJ1-6
TGTGCCAGCAGCCCGACCTGGGCCACTGAAGCTTTCTTT	CASSPTWATEAFF	.	.	TRBV11-2	TRBJ1-1
TGTGCCAGCATTATGACAGGCGATCATCAGCCCCAGCATTTT	CASIMTGDHQPQHF	.	.	TRBV6-5	TRBJ1-5
TGTGCCAGCAGTTTATCCCTACGCACAGATACGCAGTATTTT	CASSLSLRTDTQYF	.	.	TRBV28	TRBJ2-3
TGTGCCAGCGGAACAACTACCTCCTACAATGAGCAGTTCTTC	CASGTTTSYNEQFF	.	.	TRBV11-1	TRBJ2-1
TGTGCCAGCAGCCCGTTGTCAGGGTCATGGTTAGTTGAGCAGTTCTTC	CASSPLSGSWLVEQFF	.	.	TRBV5-4	TRBJ2-1